This T cell receptor (beta chain) was recorded in a study of T-cell reconstitution after alpha-beta-depleted transplantation in children. Study-level findings and limits: Certain patients had high TCRbeta diversity at day 60, and it came from recipient T cells and thymic progenitors that survived. At one year after transplant, newly produced T cells mostly accounted for T-cell counts and diversity. Expanded graft clones, several hundred of them, were reportedly the source of alpha-beta T cells about two months after transplant.

A word on this clonotype: The antigen is not known.

Construction of the TCRbeta library involved unique molecular identifiers. MiXCR was run by TCRdb on the PCR reads, yielding one entry per CDR3 protein. The sample records 900,000 or so distinct CDR3 sequences, about 15% being singletons. J lost 4 bases, V lost 0 bases, and 4 bases had no gene match. Germline-derived CDR1 and CDR2 are SGHVS and FNYEAQ. This CDR3 is built from 15 residues. The TCR comes from a male patient younger than 18 who had a stem cell transplant for acute lymphoblastic leukemia, so the T cells may come from the graft donor. Sequencing used PBMCs, mostly from graft donor cells, obtained 360 days after TCRalphabeta/CD19-depleted stem cell transplant. The chain has TRBV7-6 and TRBJ2-5; 8 bases are a match to TRBD2. In DNA form, the CDR3 reads TGTGCCAGCAGCTTAGCATGGAGCGGGAGAGAGACCCAGTACTTC. Protein sequence: CASSLAWSGRETQYF.